This TCR beta chain derives from a study of T cells in localized non-small cell lung cancer. Data came from immunoSEQ multiplex PCR; TCRdb stores just in-frame clones and leaves some out. The sample holds about 92,000 clones, approximately 90% seen once. The CDR3 length is 14 residues. J gave up 1 base and V 6 bases, and 5 bases lay outside the gene matches. Germline CDR1 and CDR2: MNHEY and SMNVEV (reference sequence). Study-level findings and limits: Highest T cell clonality was seen in uninvolved adjacent lung, surpassing that measured in tumor.

With respect to this clone: What it binds is unknown.

The sample in question was PBMCs, obtained before any cancer treatment. The TCR sequence derives from a woman aged 35-70 years with stage II squamous cell lung carcinoma. The chain carries TRBV27 and TRBJ1-1; 7 positions agree with TRBD1. CDR3 protein: CASRITGANTEAFF. CDR3 in DNA: TGTGCCAGCAGGATTACAGGGGCGAACACTGAAGCTTTCTTT.